This entry lists 27 T cell receptor beta chains sequenced from one sample in a study of blood T cell repertoires in COVID-19. Assay used: immunoSEQ multiplex PCR; TCRdb lists only in-frame clones, some missing. The sample contains over 100,000 clones, approximately 85% of which appear only once. Input material: peripheral blood. All receptors derive from a middle-aged man with acute or convalescent COVID-19.

The chain is built from TRBV29-1 and TRBJ2-2; 7 bases are shared with TRBD1. The germline gives CDR1 SQVTM, CDR2 ANQGSEA. V lost 7 bases, J lost 4 bases, and 6 bases stayed unmatched. The length of the CDR3 is 13 residues. The chain's CDR3 is CSATGRVTGELFF. CDR3 sequence (DNA): TGCAGCGCGACAGGGCGGGTCACCGGGGAGCTGTTTTTT.

CDR3 nucleotides: TGTGCCAGCAGTTCGAGGCCCCACTATGGCTACACCTTC. Its translation is CASSSRPHYGYTF. The chain uses TRBV6-7 and TRBJ1-2, with unresolved D. TRBV6-7 is reported as an ORF; its role is uncertain. The CDR3 totals 13 residues. V was clipped by 4 bases and J by 3 bases, with 9 bases between them.

This clone occurred a few times. The chain couples TRBV7-6 to TRBJ1-1; 7 bases match TRBD1. Trimming took 5 bases from V and 5 from J; bases not matched to a gene: 5. The CDR3 runs 13 residues. CDR1 and CDR2 from the germline V gene are SGHVS and FNYEAQ. As DNA, the CDR3 is TGTGCCAGCAGCCCCCAGGGGGGAACTGAAGCTTTCTTT. Translated, it gives CASSPQGGTEAFF.

The rearrangement joins TRBV19 to TRBJ1-3; D remains unclear. V shed 3 bases and J shed 0 bases, with 12 bases lying between them. This CDR3 has 16 amino acids. CDR1 and CDR2 (germline): LNHDA, SQIVND (reference sequence). CDR3 in amino acids: CASSIPGKPSGNTIYF. The CDR3 DNA is TGTGCCAGTAGTATCCCAGGCAAACCCTCTGGAAACACCATATATTTT.

The rearrangement links TRBV11-2 to TRBJ2-1, with 7 bases identical to TRBD2. V was clipped by 5 bases and J by 8 bases; unmatched bases: 12. The CDR3 consists of 15 residues. Germline loops: CDR1 SGHAT, CDR2 FQNNGV. CDR3 sequence (DNA): TGTGCCAGCAGCACACGACTAGCCCTCTCCCATGAGCAGTTCTTC. It yields the protein CASSTRLALSHEQFF. The complete variable domain, with remaining parts taken from reference TRBV11-2 and TRBJ2-1, reads EAGVAQSPRYKIIEKRQSVAFWCNPISGHATLYWYQQILGQGPKLLIQFQNNGVVDDSQLPKDRFSAERLKGVDSTLKIQPAKLEDSAVYLCASSTRLALSHEQFFGPGTRLTVL.

The chain carries TRBV5-5 and TRBJ2-7; 11 bases are shared with TRBD2. This CDR3 is built from 16 residues. J gave up 3 bases and V 4 bases, and 9 bases lay outside the gene matches. Per the germline V gene, CDR1 is SGHKS and CDR2 is YYEKEE (reference sequence). CDR3 bases: TGTGCCAGCAGCCGGCAATCCGGGACTAGCGGCTACGAGCAGTACTTC. This codes for CASSRQSGTSGYEQYF.

The V call is TRBV29-1, the J call TRBJ2-7; 7 bases map to TRBD1. The length of the CDR3 is 11 residues. CDR1 and CDR2 (germline): SQVTM, ANQGSEA. The V segment lost 6 bases and the J segment 7 bases; nucleotides outside the gene matches: 6. In DNA form, the CDR3 reads TGCAGCGTCCGACAGGGTTTAGAGCAGTACTTC. It yields the protein CSVRQGLEQYF.

The chain has TRBV7-2 and TRBJ2-7, with TRBD2 identical over 10 bases. V was clipped by 7 bases and J by 4 bases; unmatched bases: 4. Germline V gene lookup returns CDR1 SGHTA and CDR2 FQGNSA. The CDR3 loop spans 13 amino acids. In DNA, the CDR3 is TGTGCCAGCAAACGACTAGCGGGTTACGAGCAGTACTTC. Translated: CASKRLAGYEQYF.

The chain is built from TRBV10-2 and TRBJ2-1, with D possibly TRBD2 on 7 matching bases. Germline CDR1 reads WSHSY; CDR2 reads SAAADI. Between the trimmed V and J ends, which lost 5 bases and 5 bases, there was a span of 22 bases. The CDR3 spans 17 residues. CDR3 loop: CASSLGRRGPRDNEQFF. The CDR3 DNA is TGCGCCAGCAGTTTGGGGAGGCGGGGGCCGAGGGACAATGAGCAGTTCTTC.

The rearrangement uses TRBV2 and TRBJ2-7, with D maybe TRBD1 (5 bases). The CDR3 extends over 13 amino acids. Germline assignment: CDR1 SNHLY and CDR2 FYNNEI. Between the trimmed V and J ends, which lost 7 bases and 5 bases, there was a span of 15 bases. This chain's CDR3 is CASKRQPPHEQYF. CDR3 nucleotides: TGTGCCAGCAAACGACAGCCCCCCCACGAGCAGTACTTC.

The chain joins TRBV9 to TRBJ2-1, with 10 bases lining up with TRBD1. The CDR3 spans 14 residues. The junction had 3 bases not matched to a gene; V was cut back by 2 bases and J by 7 bases. From germline, CDR1 is SGDLS and CDR2 YYNGEE. For the CDR3, the DNA is TGTGCCAGCAGCGTGGGACAGGGGTTTAATGAGCAGTTCTTC. Encoded protein: CASSVGQGFNEQFF.

This chain links TRBV7-2 with TRBJ1-4; no clear D. CDR3 length: 13 amino acids. The V gene lost 1 base and the J gene lost 8 bases, with 8 bases spanning the gap. Germline lookup yields CDR1 SGHTA and CDR2 FQGNSA. The CDR3 reads CASSLVGGEKLFF. CDR3 DNA sequence: TGTGCCAGCAGCTTAGTAGGCGGAGAAAAACTGTTTTTT. The full variable domain, its missing parts supplied by reference TRBV7-2 and TRBJ1-4, is GAGVSQSPSNKVTEKGKDVELRCDPISGHTALYWYRQSLGQGLEFLIYFQGNSAPDKSGLPSDRFSAERTGGSVSTLTIQRTQQEDSAVYLCASSLVGGEKLFFGSGTQLSVL.

The chain combines TRBV18 with TRBJ2-6; 12 nucleotides match TRBD1. CDR3 length equals 20 residues. With 4 bases clipped from V and 3 bases from J, the junction kept 13 bases outside the gene matches. Germline V gene lookup returns CDR1 KGHSH and CDR2 LQKENI. The CDR3 region is CASSRAVGTGGFRGANVLTF. The DNA of the CDR3 is TGTGCCAGCTCACGAGCTGTGGGGACAGGGGGCTTCCGTGGGGCCAACGTCCTGACTTTC.

The chain links TRBV7-9 to TRBJ2-3, with 9 bases identical to TRBD2. Germline lookup yields CDR1 SEHNR and CDR2 FQNEAQ (reference sequence). CDR3 length equals 16 residues. V trimming: 0 bases; J trimming: 5 bases; junction bases outside the gene matches: 6. The CDR3 region has the DNA TGTGCCAGCAGCTTAGCCGTTAGCGGGGGACAAGATACGCAGTATTTT. Protein: CASSLAVSGGQDTQYF.

This rearrangement joins TRBV30 to TRBJ2-7, with 11 bases fitting TRBD1. This CDR3 spans 14 amino acids. The V segment lost 2 bases and the J segment 3 bases; nucleotides outside the gene matches: 3. Germline V gene sequence: CDR1 GTSNPN, CDR2 SVGIG (reference sequence). CDR3: CAWSPGTGGYEQYF. For the CDR3, the DNA is TGTGCCTGGAGTCCCGGGACAGGGGGCTACGAGCAGTACTTC.

V and J are TRBV28 and TRBJ1-5; 7 bases agree with TRBD1. The trim removed 6 bases at V and 5 bases at J, leaving 4 bases unmatched. CDR3 length: 13 residues. Germline loops: CDR1 MDHEN, CDR2 SYDVKM. The CDR3 loop reads CASRQGVHQPQHF. The DNA of the CDR3 is TGTGCCAGCAGGCAGGGGGTCCATCAGCCCCAGCATTTT.

The rearrangement uses TRBV6-5 and TRBJ1-5; D unclear. The CDR3 is 14 amino acids. Per the germline V gene, CDR1 is MNHEY and CDR2 is SVGAGI. The V and J ends lost 5 bases and 2 bases respectively, with 10 bases between them. The CDR3 nucleotides read TGTGCCAGCAGTCGAGGTGGTGGCAATCAGCCCCAGCATTTT. It specifies CASSRGGGNQPQHF.

The chain couples TRBV7-9 to TRBJ1-2, with 9 bases that match TRBD1. V trimming: 9 bases; J trimming: 2 bases; junction bases outside the gene matches: 1. This CDR3 spans 12 amino acids. CDR1 and CDR2 from the germline V gene are SEHNR and FQNEAQ (reference sequence). Here the CDR3 DNA reads TGTGCCAGTGACAGGGGGAACTATGGCTACACCTTC. Residues: CASDRGNYGYTF.

The genes are TRBV4-2 and TRBJ2-3, with 10 bases that match TRBD2. CDR1 is LGHNA, CDR2 YNFKEQ, per germline. After removal of 3 bases from V and 1 base from J, the junction contained 4 bases not matched to a gene. The CDR3 is 16 amino acids. CDR3 amino acids: CASSHGTSDRTDTQYF. The CDR3 DNA reads TGTGCCAGCAGCCATGGGACTAGCGACCGCACAGATACGCAGTATTTT.

V gene TRBV19 combines with J gene TRBJ1-2; tentative D call: TRBD1 (6 bases). The CDR3 consists of 14 residues. Trimming removed 2 bases at V and 8 bases at J, with 15 bases between. CDR1 and CDR2 from the germline V gene are LNHDA and SQIVND (reference sequence). In DNA form, the CDR3 reads TGTGCCAGTAGTATACAGGGGAAATTTGTGGGCTACACCTTC. Residues: CASSIQGKFVGYTF.

This chain uses TRBV6-5 with TRBJ2-5; 10 bases are a match to TRBD2. The junction had 4 bases not matched to a gene; V was cut back by 5 bases and J by 4 bases. Per germline, CDR1 MNHEY and CDR2 SVGAGI. The length of the CDR3 is 14 residues. The CDR3 here is CASSPSGGGETQYF. CDR3 nucleotide sequence: TGTGCCAGCAGTCCTAGCGGGGGAGGAGAGACCCAGTACTTC.

The chain employs TRBV11-3 and TRBJ2-7; D possibly corresponds to TRBD1 (6 bases). CDR1 is SGHNT and CDR2 is YENEEA in the germline V gene. With 3 bases removed from V and 6 bases from J, the gap between germline ends came to 12 bases. The CDR3 covers 13 residues. The CDR3 region is CASSFLTGREQYF. The CDR3 DNA follows: TGTGCCAGCAGCTTTCTCACAGGGCGCGAGCAGTACTTC. Supplemented by reference TRBV11-3 and TRBJ2-7, the full variable domain reads EAGVVQSPRYKIIEKKQPVAFWCNPISGHNTLYWYLQNLGQGPELLIRYENEEAVDDSQLPKDRFSAERLKGVDSTLKIQPAELGDSAVYLCASSFLTGREQYFGPGTRLTVT.

The V and J genes are TRBV10-3 and TRBJ1-4; 7 bases are a match to TRBD1. CDR1 is ENHRY, CDR2 SYGVKD, per germline. V shed 8 bases, J shed 7 bases, and the junction held 10 bases outside the gene matches. The CDR3 sequence is 14 residues long. CDR3 amino acids: CAISRKGASEKLFF. CDR3 nucleotide sequence: TGTGCCATCTCTCGGAAGGGGGCGAGTGAAAAACTGTTTTTT.

V is TRBV7-2 and J is TRBJ2-1; D perhaps matches TRBD1 (5 bases). The V gene's germline CDR1 is SGHTA and CDR2 FQGNSA. V lost 5 bases to trimming and J lost 3 bases, with 14 bases between them. The CDR3 contains 15 residues. The CDR3 sequence: CASSPQGRNYNEQFF. The DNA of the CDR3 is TGTGCCAGCAGCCCCCAGGGCAGGAACTACAATGAGCAGTTCTTC.

The chain has TRBV7-2 and TRBJ2-3; a possible D gene is TRBD2 (5 bases). Germline values: CDR1 SGHTA, CDR2 FQGNSA. The CDR3 is 15 residues long. V dropped 3 bases and J dropped 0 bases, with 10 bases sitting between them. As DNA, the CDR3 is TGTGCCAGCAGCTTTGACTACTCTAGCACAGATACGCAGTATTTT. Protein product: CASSFDYSSTDTQYF.

V is TRBV6-4 and J is TRBJ2-1; 8 bases line up with TRBD2. CDR3 length: 15 residues. Germline assignment: CDR1 MRHNA and CDR2 SNTAGT. V trimming: 3 bases; J trimming: 7 bases; junction bases outside the gene matches: 8. CDR3 sequence: CASSEGTSPANEQFF. For the CDR3, the DNA is TGTGCCAGCAGTGAGGGGACTAGTCCGGCGAATGAGCAGTTCTTC.

V is TRBV6-5 and J is TRBJ1-1, with TRBD1 as a possible D gene (6 bases). The CDR3 covers 14 residues. Looked up from germline, CDR1 is MNHEY and CDR2 is SVGAGI. V dropped 6 bases and J dropped 1 base, with 12 bases sitting between them. The CDR3: CASSRTAWNTEAFF. In nucleotides, the CDR3 is TGTGCCAGCAGCCGGACAGCTTGGAACACTGAAGCTTTCTTT.